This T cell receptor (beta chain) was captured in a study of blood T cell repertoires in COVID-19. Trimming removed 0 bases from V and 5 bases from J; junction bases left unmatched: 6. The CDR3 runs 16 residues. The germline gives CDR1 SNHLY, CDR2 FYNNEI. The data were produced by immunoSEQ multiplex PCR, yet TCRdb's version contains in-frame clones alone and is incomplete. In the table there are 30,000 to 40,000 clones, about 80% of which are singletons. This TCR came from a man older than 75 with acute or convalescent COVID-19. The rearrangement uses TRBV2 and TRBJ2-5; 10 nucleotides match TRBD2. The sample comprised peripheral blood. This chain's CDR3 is CASSEARNSGRETQYF. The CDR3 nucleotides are TGTGCCAGCAGTGAAGCCCGGAATAGCGGGAGGGAGACCCAGTACTTC.